This T cell receptor (beta chain) was captured in a study of T cells in Graves' hyperthyroidism and ophthalmopathy. RNA transcripts served as the template for amplifying TCR beta CDR3 regions. When the TCR CDR3 underwent first-round RT-PCR, the HTBI primer set was used. TCRdb called the multiplex PCR reads again in MiXCR, with one record for every CDR3 protein. The repertoire holds roughly 400,000 distinct CDR3 sequences, roughly 25% seen once, with less than 75% in the top ten. V was cut by 11 bases and J by 1 base, with 10 bases left in between. The CDR3 sequence is 12 residues long. Germline CDR1 and CDR2: MNHNS and SASEGT. This clonotype was detected a few times.

The sample comprised blood. This receptor was taken from a man between 45 and 60 years old with Graves' hyperthyroidism. The V call is TRBV6-1, the J call TRBJ2-3; D unclear. CDR3 in amino acids: CAASWGTDTQYF. The CDR3 DNA follows: TGTGCCGCATCTTGGGGCACAGATACGCAGTATTTT.